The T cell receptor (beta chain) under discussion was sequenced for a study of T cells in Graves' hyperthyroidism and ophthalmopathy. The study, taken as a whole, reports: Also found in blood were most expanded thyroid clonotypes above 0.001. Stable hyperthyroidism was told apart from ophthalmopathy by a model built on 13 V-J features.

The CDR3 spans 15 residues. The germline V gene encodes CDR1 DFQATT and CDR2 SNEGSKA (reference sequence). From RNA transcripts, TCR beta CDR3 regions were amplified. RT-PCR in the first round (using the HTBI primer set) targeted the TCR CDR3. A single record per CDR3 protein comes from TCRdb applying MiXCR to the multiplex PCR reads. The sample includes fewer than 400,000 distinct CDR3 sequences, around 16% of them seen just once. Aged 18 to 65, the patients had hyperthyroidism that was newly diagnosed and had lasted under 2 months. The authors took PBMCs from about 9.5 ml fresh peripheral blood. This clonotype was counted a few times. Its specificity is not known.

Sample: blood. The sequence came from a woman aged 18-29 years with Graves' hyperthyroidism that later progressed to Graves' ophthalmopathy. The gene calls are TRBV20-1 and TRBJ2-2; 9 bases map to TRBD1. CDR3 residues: CRADRGPLNTGELFF. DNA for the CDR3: TGCAGGGCGGACAGGGGTCCGTTGAACACCGGGGAGCTGTTTTTT.